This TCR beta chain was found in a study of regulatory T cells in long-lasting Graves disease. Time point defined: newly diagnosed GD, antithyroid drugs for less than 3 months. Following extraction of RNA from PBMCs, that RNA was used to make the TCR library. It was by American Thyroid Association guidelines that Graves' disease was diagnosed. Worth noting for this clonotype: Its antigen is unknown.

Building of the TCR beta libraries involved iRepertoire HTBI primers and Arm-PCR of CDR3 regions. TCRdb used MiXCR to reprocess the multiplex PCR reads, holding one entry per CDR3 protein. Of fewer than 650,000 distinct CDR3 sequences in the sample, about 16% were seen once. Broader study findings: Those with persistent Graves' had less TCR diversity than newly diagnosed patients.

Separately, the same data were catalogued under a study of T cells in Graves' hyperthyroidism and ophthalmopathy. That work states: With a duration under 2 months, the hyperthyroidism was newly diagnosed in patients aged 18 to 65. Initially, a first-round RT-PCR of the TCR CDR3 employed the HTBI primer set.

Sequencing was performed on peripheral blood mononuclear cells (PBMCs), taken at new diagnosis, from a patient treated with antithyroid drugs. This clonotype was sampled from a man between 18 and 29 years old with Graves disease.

The CDR3 loop reads CATWVSGPRTGELFF. CDR3 nucleotide sequence: TGTGCCACCTGGGTATCAGGGCCCCGGACCGGGGAGCTGTTTTTT. The chain couples TRBV19 to TRBJ2-2; possible D gene TRBD1, 5 bases. The CDR3 runs 15 residues. The ends were cut back, 10 bases at V and 5 bases at J, with 20 bases in the middle. CDR1 is LNHDA, CDR2 SQIVND, per germline (reference sequence).